A single sample is the source of the 9 T cell receptor beta chains below, sequenced in a study of blood T cells in healthy people across ages. The authors ran a second PCR of about 7 to 12 cycles using a sample-barcoded 5' primer and a J-beta primer mix. TCRdb passed the 5' RACE reads through MiXCR, listing each CDR3 protein once. The data hold more than 900,000 distinct CDR3 sequences, with approximately 26% observed a single time. Another study also made use of these data, one on T cells of mothers and their children.

Sequencing was performed on blood. These receptors were taken from a girl aged 2 to 9 in good health.

Concerning this clonotype: Germline and junction disagree at one end, which may indicate a read error. The V gene is TRBV9, the J gene TRBJ2-3; D possibly corresponds to TRBD2 (6 bases). The CDR3 totals 15 residues. Germline assignment: CDR1 SGDLS and CDR2 YYNGEE. The CDR3 is CAGSAPGLRTDTQYF. In DNA, the CDR3 is TGTGCCGGCAGCGCACCGGGACTGAGAACAGATACGCAGTATTTT.

The rearrangement uses TRBV3-1 and TRBJ2-7; tentatively, D is TRBD2 (5 bases). The CDR3 has 15 residues. Germline V gene lookup returns CDR1 LGHDT and CDR2 YNNKEL (reference sequence). Trimming removed 6 bases at V and 2 bases at J, with 17 bases between. CDR3 in DNA: TGTGCCAGCAGTCCCGGATGGGGAGAAACCTACGAGCAGTACTTC. This sequence encodes CASSPGWGETYEQYF.

The table lists this clonotype with a few counts. J is TRBJ2-1 and V is TRBV7-2; the match to TRBD2 covers 10 bases. Per germline, CDR1 SGHTA and CDR2 FQGNSA. With 4 bases clipped from V and 2 bases from J, the junction kept 5 bases outside the gene matches. The CDR3 spans 16 residues. The CDR3 spells CASSYSSGGAYNEQFF. The CDR3 bases are TGTGCCAGCAGCTACTCTAGCGGGGGTGCCTACAATGAGCAGTTCTTC.

This sequence joins TRBV12-3 or TRBV12-4 and TRBJ1-4; no reliable D call. Deletions cut 8 bases from V and 0 bases from J, with 10 bases between. The CDR3 runs to 14 residues. The CDR3 DNA reads as TGTGCCAGCCTACGTGCGGCAACTAATGAAAAACTGTTTTTT. It is translated as CASLRAATNEKLFF.

Only a few counts were recorded for this clonotype. The chain has TRBV29-1 and TRBJ1-1; D is unresolved. Germline CDR1 SQVTM, CDR2 ANQGSEA. V lost 5 bases and J lost 0, with 16 bases in between. There are 15 residues in the CDR3. The CDR3 region is CSVHSSSLMNTEAFF. The CDR3 DNA sequence: TGCAGCGTTCATTCCTCCAGCCTGATGAACACTGAAGCTTTCTTT.

V usage is TRBV11-2 and J usage is TRBJ1-2; D is possibly TRBD1 (5 bases). CDR1 is SGHAT and CDR2 is FQNNGV in the germline V gene. With 1 base removed from V and 7 bases from J, the gap between germline ends came to 7 bases. The length of the CDR3 is 12 residues. The CDR3 is CASSLVGLGYTF. Here the CDR3 DNA reads TGTGCCAGCAGCTTAGTGGGGCTTGGCTACACCTTC. Together with reference TRBV11-2 and TRBJ1-2, the CDR3 gives the full variable domain: EAGVAQSPRYKIIEKRQSVAFWCNPISGHATLYWYQQILGQGPKLLIQFQNNGVVDDSQLPKDRFSAERLKGVDSTLKIQPAKLEDSAVYLCASSLVGLGYTFGSGTRLTVV.

The rearrangement uses TRBV7-9 and TRBJ1-3; the D is unclear. Germline V gene lookup returns CDR1 SEHNR and CDR2 FQNEAQ (reference sequence). The CDR3 spans 15 residues. Trimming stripped 4 bases from V and 4 bases from J, with 14 bases between. CDR3: CASSSPRTGGNTIYF. In DNA, the CDR3 is TGTGCCAGCAGCTCACCACGGACGGGAGGAAACACCATATATTTT.

This chain uses TRBV5-6 with TRBJ2-7; 11 nucleotides align to TRBD1. Germline CDR1 SGHDT, CDR2 YYEEEE. The CDR3 runs to 15 residues. J gave up 4 bases and V 2 bases, and 5 bases lay outside the gene matches. CDR3 in DNA: TGTGCCAGCAGCTTCGATGGGACAGGGGGTTACGAGCAGTACTTC. It is translated as CASSFDGTGGYEQYF.

DNA of the CDR3: TGTGCCAGCAGTTTAATCTCCGCAGGGGACTACGAGCAGTACTTC. Translation gives CASSLISAGDYEQYF. The J gene is TRBJ2-5, the V gene TRBV12-3 or TRBV12-4; TRBD1 is a possible D gene (6 bases). The end of the DNA fits TRBJ2-7 better, so the J call may be wrong. This CDR3 is 15 amino acids long.